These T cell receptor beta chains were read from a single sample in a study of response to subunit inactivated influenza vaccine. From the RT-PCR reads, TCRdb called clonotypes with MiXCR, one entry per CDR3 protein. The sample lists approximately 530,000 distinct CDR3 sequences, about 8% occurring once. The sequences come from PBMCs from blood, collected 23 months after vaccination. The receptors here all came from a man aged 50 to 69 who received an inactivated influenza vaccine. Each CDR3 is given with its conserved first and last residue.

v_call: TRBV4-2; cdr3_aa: CASSASNEQFF
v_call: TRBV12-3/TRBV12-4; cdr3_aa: CASRRGQGATEAFF
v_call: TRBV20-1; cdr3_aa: CSARSRGNTEAFF
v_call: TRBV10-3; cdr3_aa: CAISESPGGQDEQYF
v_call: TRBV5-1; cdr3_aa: CASSLVGVQTIGETQYF
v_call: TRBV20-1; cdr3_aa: CSARGQNNEKLFF
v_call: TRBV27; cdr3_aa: CATKLAGGSEQYF
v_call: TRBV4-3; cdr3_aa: CASSRGNGGVYEQYF
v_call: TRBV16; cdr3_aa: CASSHLYRGNQETQYF
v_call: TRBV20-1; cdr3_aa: CSASLVNTEAFF
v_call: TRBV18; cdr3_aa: CASSPQDRGTDTQYF
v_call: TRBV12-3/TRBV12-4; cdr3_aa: CASSPATEAFF
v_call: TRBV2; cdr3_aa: CASSGGRFAYEQYF
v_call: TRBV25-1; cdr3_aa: CASSRLGMSTDTQYF
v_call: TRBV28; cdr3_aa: CASSHRKGGQGNNEQFF
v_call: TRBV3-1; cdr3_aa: CASSQESGSPLHF
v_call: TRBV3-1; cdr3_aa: CASSQGNVGQETQYF
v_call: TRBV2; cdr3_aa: CASSERSWSTDTQYF
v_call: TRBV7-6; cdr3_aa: CASSRGTSGRARPYEQYF
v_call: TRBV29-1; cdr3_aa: CSARDRGQNEQYF
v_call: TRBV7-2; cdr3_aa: CASSLLAGGGNTIYF
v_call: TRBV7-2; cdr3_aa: CASSESGRGRSYGYTF
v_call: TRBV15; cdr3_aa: CATSHMGDGQPQHF
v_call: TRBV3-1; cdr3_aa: CASSQGTGTGGITGELFF
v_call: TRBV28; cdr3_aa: CASTLSGSNTGELFF
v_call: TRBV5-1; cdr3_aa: CASSLYGLAGMSYNEQFF
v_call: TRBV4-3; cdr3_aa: CASSQDLSTTDTQYF
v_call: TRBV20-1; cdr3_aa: CSATSVASGDQETQYF
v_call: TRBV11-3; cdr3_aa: CASSPVPGCVQETQYF
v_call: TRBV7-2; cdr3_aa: CASSLGAGYNSPLHF
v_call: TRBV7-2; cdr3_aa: CASSFYGVTDTQYF
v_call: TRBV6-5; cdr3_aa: CASSYSGTGFSGANVLTF
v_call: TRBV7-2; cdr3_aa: CASSSEGLAGRNEQFF
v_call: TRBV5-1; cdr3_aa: CASTHKAPLGETQYF
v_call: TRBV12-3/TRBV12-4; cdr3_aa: CASSLGGTSPDTQYF
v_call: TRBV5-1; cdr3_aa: CASSSGPGGLAGETQYF
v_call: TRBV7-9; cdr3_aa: CASSRGAHSYNEQFF
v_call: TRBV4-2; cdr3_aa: CASSQNVLGKNIQYF
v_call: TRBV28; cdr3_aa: CASSHGGSYASNEKLFF
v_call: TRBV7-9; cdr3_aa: CASSSTGTHAYEQYF
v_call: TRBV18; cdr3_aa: CASSPGTVEYF
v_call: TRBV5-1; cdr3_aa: CASSKTGLKSNEQFF